Listed below are T cell receptor beta chains from one sample, sequenced in a study of Tregs in tolerant kidney transplant recipients. Assay used: immunoSEQ multiplex PCR; TCRdb lists only in-frame clones, some missing. Here the sample spans tens of thousands of clones, roughly 93% being singletons. This specimen consisted of CD4+ T cells from blood, obtained before the transplant. The receptors shown here come from a human donor who received a combined kidney and bone marrow transplant. CDR3s include the opening cysteine and the closing phenylalanine or tryptophan. A D gene is named only where the DNA matches it firmly. For some rows the clone size is stated as once, few or many, or as a class when expanded; others skip it.

clone size: -; D gene: TRBD2; V gene: TRBV19; J gene: TRBJ2-3; CDR3 protein: CASSTRTSGRSDTQYF; CDR3 DNA: TGTGCCAGTAGTACAAGGACTAGCGGGAGATCAGATACGCAGTATTTT
clone size: -; D gene: -; V gene: TRBV19; J gene: TRBJ2-5; CDR3 protein: CASRELPQETQYF; CDR3 DNA: TGTGCCAGTCGGGAGCTTCCTCAAGAGACCCAGTACTTC
clone size: -; D gene: -; V gene: TRBV28; J gene: TRBJ2-6; CDR3 protein: CASRRIIPSGANVLTF; CDR3 DNA: TGTGCCAGCCGGCGGATCATTCCTTCTGGGGCCAACGTCCTGACTTTC
clone size: -; D gene: TRBD1; V gene: TRBV19; J gene: TRBJ1-3; CDR3 protein: CASSPGQTSGNTIYF; CDR3 DNA: TGTGCCAGTAGCCCGGGACAGACCTCTGGAAACACCATATATTTT
clone size: -; D gene: TRBD2; V gene: TRBV5-6; J gene: TRBJ2-7; CDR3 protein: CASSSEMREGDEQYF; CDR3 DNA: TGTGCCAGCAGCTCCGAGATGCGGGAGGGTGACGAGCAGTACTTC
clone size: -; D gene: TRBD1; V gene: TRBV7-2; J gene: TRBJ1-2; CDR3 protein: CASSLSIFMGQEGGYTF; CDR3 DNA: TGTGCCAGCAGCTTATCTATTTTTATGGGACAGGAGGGTGGCTACACCTTC
clone size: -; D gene: -; V gene: TRBV25-1; J gene: TRBJ2-7; CDR3 protein: CASSALSYEQYF; CDR3 DNA: TGTGCCAGCAGTGCCTTATCCTACGAGCAGTACTTC
clone size: -; D gene: TRBD1; V gene: TRBV14; J gene: TRBJ2-1; CDR3 protein: CASSTRTGGNEQFF; CDR3 DNA: TGTGCCAGCAGCACCCGGACAGGGGGGAATGAGCAGTTCTTC
clone size: -; D gene: TRBD1; V gene: TRBV7-9; J gene: TRBJ1-1; CDR3 protein: CASSPGGTGRNTEAFF; CDR3 DNA: TGTGCCAGCAGCCCAGGCGGGACAGGAAGAAATACTGAAGCTTTCTTT
clone size: -; D gene: -; V gene: TRBV4-3; J gene: TRBJ2-5; CDR3 protein: CASSQEKSRETQYF; CDR3 DNA: TGCGCCAGCAGCCAAGAAAAGTCCCGGGAGACCCAGTACTTC
clone size: -; D gene: TRBD2; V gene: TRBV7-3; J gene: TRBJ2-5; CDR3 protein: CASSFGGGNQETQYF; CDR3 DNA: TGTGCCAGCAGCTTCGGGGGGGGGAACCAAGAGACCCAGTACTTC
clone size: -; D gene: TRBD1; V gene: TRBV5-1; J gene: TRBJ1-4; CDR3 protein: CASSFGQATNEKLFF; CDR3 DNA: TGCGCCAGCAGCTTCGGACAGGCAACTAATGAAAAACTGTTTTTT
clone size: -; D gene: TRBD2; V gene: TRBV5-1; J gene: TRBJ2-2; CDR3 protein: CASSKGLAGFTGELFF; CDR3 DNA: TGCGCCAGCAGCAAGGGACTAGCGGGCTTCACCGGGGAGCTGTTTTTT
clone size: -; D gene: -; V gene: TRBV7-2; J gene: TRBJ2-5; CDR3 protein: CASSLARDRQETQYF; CDR3 DNA: TGTGCCAGCAGCTTAGCGCGGGACCGACAAGAGACCCAGTACTTC
clone size: -; D gene: -; V gene: TRBV6-5; J gene: TRBJ2-1; CDR3 protein: CASSYRESSYNEQFF; CDR3 DNA: TGTGCCAGCAGTTACCGAGAGAGCTCCTACAATGAGCAGTTCTTC
clone size: -; D gene: TRBD1; V gene: TRBV5-1; J gene: TRBJ1-1; CDR3 protein: CASSFTGATEAFF; CDR3 DNA: TGCGCCAGCAGCTTTACAGGGGCCACTGAAGCTTTCTTT
clone size: -; D gene: -; V gene: TRBV18; J gene: TRBJ2-7; CDR3 protein: CASSPGLKIAYEQYF; CDR3 DNA: TGTGCCAGCTCACCTGGGCTAAAAATCGCCTACGAGCAGTACTTC
clone size: -; D gene: TRBD2; V gene: TRBV9; J gene: TRBJ2-1; CDR3 protein: CASSVSTSGDNEQFF; CDR3 DNA: TGTGCCAGCAGCGTAAGCACTAGCGGAGACAATGAGCAGTTCTTC
clone size: -; D gene: -; V gene: TRBV4-1; J gene: TRBJ2-7; CDR3 protein: CASSQPGGLYEQYF; CDR3 DNA: TGCGCCAGCAGCCAACCGGGGGGCCTCTACGAGCAGTACTTC
clone size: -; D gene: TRBD2; V gene: TRBV30; J gene: TRBJ2-3; CDR3 protein: CAWVALAGYTDTQYF; CDR3 DNA: TGTGCCTGGGTGGCGCTAGCGGGGTATACAGATACGCAGTATTTT
clone size: -; D gene: -; V gene: TRBV2; J gene: TRBJ2-3; CDR3 protein: CASRDNTDTQYF; CDR3 DNA: TGTGCCAGCAGGGACAACACAGATACGCAGTATTTT
clone size: -; D gene: TRBD1; V gene: TRBV11-3; J gene: TRBJ2-2; CDR3 protein: CASSLKWGQGVTGELFF; CDR3 DNA: TGTGCCAGCAGCTTAAAATGGGGACAGGGAGTCACCGGGGAGCTGTTTTTT
clone size: once; D gene: -; V gene: TRBV11-1; J gene: TRBJ2-3; CDR3 protein: CASSTLHRDTQYF; CDR3 DNA: TGTGCCAGCAGCACCCTCCACCGGGATACGCAGTATTTT
clone size: -; D gene: -; V gene: TRBV28; J gene: TRBJ1-2; CDR3 protein: CASSDSHPRGYTF; CDR3 DNA: TGTGCCAGCAGTGACTCTCACCCGAGAGGCTACACCTTC
clone size: -; D gene: TRBD1; V gene: TRBV9; J gene: TRBJ2-7; CDR3 protein: CASSPGQGYEQYF; CDR3 DNA: TGTGCCAGCAGCCCGGGACAGGGCTACGAGCAGTACTTC
clone size: -; D gene: -; V gene: TRBV6-5; J gene: TRBJ2-4; CDR3 protein: CASSYKGDLAKNIQYF; CDR3 DNA: TGTGCCAGCAGTTACAAGGGGGATCTAGCCAAAAACATTCAGTACTTC
clone size: -; D gene: -; V gene: TRBV28; J gene: TRBJ2-7; CDR3 protein: CASSLGGSSYEQYF; CDR3 DNA: TGTGCCAGCAGTCTAGGGGGATCTTCCTACGAGCAGTACTTC
clone size: -; D gene: -; V gene: TRBV4-3; J gene: TRBJ2-2; CDR3 protein: CASSPGRWRGELFF; CDR3 DNA: TGCGCCAGCAGCCCAGGCAGGTGGAGGGGGGAGCTGTTTTTT
clone size: -; D gene: TRBD1; V gene: TRBV5-1; J gene: TRBJ2-6; CDR3 protein: CASSPRTGAGANVLTF; CDR3 DNA: TGCGCCAGCAGCCCACGGACAGGGGCTGGGGCCAACGTCCTGACTTTC
clone size: -; D gene: TRBD1; V gene: TRBV30; J gene: TRBJ2-7; CDR3 protein: CACGTGRYEQYF; CDR3 DNA: TGTGCCTGCGGGACAGGGAGGTACGAGCAGTACTTC
clone size: -; D gene: -; V gene: TRBV30; J gene: TRBJ2-2; CDR3 protein: CAWSVRVTGELFF; CDR3 DNA: TGTGCCTGGAGTGTAAGAGTCACCGGGGAGCTGTTTTTT
clone size: -; D gene: -; V gene: TRBV23-1; J gene: TRBJ1-2; CDR3 protein: CASRYKPKNTRPRRGYTF; CDR3 DNA: TGCGCCAGCAGGTACAAACCTAAGAATACCAGACCCAGGAGGGGCTACACCTTC
clone size: -; D gene: TRBD1; V gene: TRBV6-6; J gene: TRBJ1-1; CDR3 protein: CASSFGTGRNTEAFF; CDR3 DNA: TGTGCCAGCAGTTTCGGGACAGGGAGGAACACTGAAGCTTTCTTT
clone size: -; D gene: TRBD2; V gene: TRBV5-1; J gene: TRBJ2-5; CDR3 protein: CASSLAGTSRETQYF; CDR3 DNA: TGCGCCAGCAGCTTGGCGGGGACTAGCAGAGAGACCCAGTACTTC
clone size: -; D gene: -; V gene: TRBV6-5; J gene: TRBJ1-3; CDR3 protein: CASSYSILGNTIYF; CDR3 DNA: TGTGCCAGCAGTTACTCTATTTTGGGAAACACCATATATTTT
clone size: -; D gene: TRBD2; V gene: TRBV7-8; J gene: TRBJ2-3; CDR3 protein: CASSLEGLAGDTQYF; CDR3 DNA: TGTGCCAGCAGCTTAGAGGGGCTAGCGGGAGATACGCAGTATTTT
clone size: -; D gene: -; V gene: TRBV12-5; J gene: TRBJ1-1; CDR3 protein: CASGLTDSYTEAFF; CDR3 DNA: TGTGCTAGTGGTTTGACAGATTCCTACACTGAAGCTTTCTTT
clone size: -; D gene: -; V gene: TRBV20-1; J gene: TRBJ2-3; CDR3 protein: CSASIADTQYF; CDR3 DNA: TGCAGTGCTAGCATAGCAGATACGCAGTATTTT
clone size: -; D gene: TRBD2; V gene: TRBV5-4; J gene: TRBJ2-1; CDR3 protein: CASSVPSGGTDEQFF; CDR3 DNA: TGTGCCAGCAGCGTCCCTTCGGGGGGAACCGATGAGCAGTTCTTC
clone size: -; D gene: -; V gene: TRBV7-9; J gene: TRBJ2-5; CDR3 protein: CASSLGAVAQYF; CDR3 DNA: TGTGCCAGCAGCTTAGGGGCAGTTGCCCAGTACTTC
clone size: few; D gene: TRBD2; V gene: TRBV4-2; J gene: TRBJ2-7; CDR3 protein: CASSRGTSGTYEQYF; CDR3 DNA: TGTGCCAGCAGCCGAGGGACTAGCGGAACCTACGAGCAGTACTTC